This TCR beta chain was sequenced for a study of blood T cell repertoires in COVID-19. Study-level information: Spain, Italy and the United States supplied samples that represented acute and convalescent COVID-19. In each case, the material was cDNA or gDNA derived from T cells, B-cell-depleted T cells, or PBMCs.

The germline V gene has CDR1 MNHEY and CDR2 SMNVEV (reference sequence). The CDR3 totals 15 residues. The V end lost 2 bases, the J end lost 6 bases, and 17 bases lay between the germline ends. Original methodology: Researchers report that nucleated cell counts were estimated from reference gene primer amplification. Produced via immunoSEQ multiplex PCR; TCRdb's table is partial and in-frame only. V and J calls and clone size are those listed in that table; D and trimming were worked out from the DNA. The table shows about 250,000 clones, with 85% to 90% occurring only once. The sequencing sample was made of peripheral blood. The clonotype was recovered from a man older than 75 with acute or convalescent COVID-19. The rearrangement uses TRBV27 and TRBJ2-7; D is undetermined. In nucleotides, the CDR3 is TGTGCCAGCAGTTTAGATGACCCGGGTTATTCCGAGCAGTACTTC. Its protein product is CASSLDDPGYSEQYF.